Sequencing of this T cell receptor beta chain was carried out in a study of blood T cell repertoires in COVID-19. There are 14 residues in the CDR3. Germline V lookup: CDR1 MGHDK, CDR2 SYGVNS. The V end was cut by 5 bases, the J end by 2 bases, with 9 bases between. The protocol was immunoSEQ multiplex PCR, while the TCRdb copy is restricted to in-frame clones and leaves out a portion. The sample has fewer than 150,000 clones; approximately 80% are singletons. Participant ages covered roughly 18 to 89 years across about two dozen US areas. The TCR sequence derives from a man aged 45 to 65 in a cohort exposed to, infected with or recovered from COVID-19 (not recorded which). Material: PBMCs or T cells enriched from blood (not recorded which). V gene TRBV25-1 combines with J gene TRBJ1-4; possible D gene TRBD1, 5 bases. This chain's CDR3 is CASSRGNTNEKLFF. The CDR3, as DNA: TGTGCCAGCAGTAGGGGTAACACTAATGAAAAACTGTTTTTT.